This T cell receptor (beta chain) was identified during a study of blood T cells in healthy people across ages. Findings and caveats of the study: Per million T cells, TCR beta diversity dropped about linearly as age rose. Those diversity estimates obtained from one million T cells were thought to be underestimates.

A J-beta primer mix and a sample-barcoded 5' primer were used in a second PCR of about 7 to 12 cycles. The authors tagged each cDNA molecule using a template-switch adaptor with 12 random nucleotides. Each CDR3 protein gets one entry after TCRdb re-called the 5' RACE reads with MiXCR. The sample includes about 760,000 distinct CDR3 sequences, more than 50% of them seen just once. Germline lookup yields CDR1 ENHRY and CDR2 SYGVKD. This CDR3 spans 15 amino acids. In the case of this clonotype: What it recognizes is unknown. A junction end diverges from the germline sequence, so it may reflect a read error.

The specimen was blood. The TCR comes from a man aged 35-49 years in good health. This chain uses TRBV10-3 with TRBJ2-1, with TRBD2 matching 10 bases. DNA of the CDR3: TGTGCCATCAGGGATAGCGGGGGGATCTACAATGGGCAGTTCTTC. Its protein product is CAIRDSGGIYNGQFF.